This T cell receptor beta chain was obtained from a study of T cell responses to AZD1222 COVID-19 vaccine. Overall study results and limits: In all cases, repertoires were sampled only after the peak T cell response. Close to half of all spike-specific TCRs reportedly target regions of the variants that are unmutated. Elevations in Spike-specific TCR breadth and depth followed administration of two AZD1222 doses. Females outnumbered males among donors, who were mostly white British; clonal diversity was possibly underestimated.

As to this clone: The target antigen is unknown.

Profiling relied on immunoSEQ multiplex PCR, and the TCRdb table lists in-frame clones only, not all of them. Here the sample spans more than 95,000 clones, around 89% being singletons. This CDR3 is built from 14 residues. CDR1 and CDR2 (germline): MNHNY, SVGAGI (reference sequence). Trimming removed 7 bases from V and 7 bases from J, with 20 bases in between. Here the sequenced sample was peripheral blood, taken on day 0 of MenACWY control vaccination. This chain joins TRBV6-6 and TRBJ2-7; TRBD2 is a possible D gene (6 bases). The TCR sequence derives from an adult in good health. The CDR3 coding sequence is TGTGCCAGCACCACCAACGGGGGTCTCAGGGAGCAGTACTTC. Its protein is CASTTNGGLREQYF.